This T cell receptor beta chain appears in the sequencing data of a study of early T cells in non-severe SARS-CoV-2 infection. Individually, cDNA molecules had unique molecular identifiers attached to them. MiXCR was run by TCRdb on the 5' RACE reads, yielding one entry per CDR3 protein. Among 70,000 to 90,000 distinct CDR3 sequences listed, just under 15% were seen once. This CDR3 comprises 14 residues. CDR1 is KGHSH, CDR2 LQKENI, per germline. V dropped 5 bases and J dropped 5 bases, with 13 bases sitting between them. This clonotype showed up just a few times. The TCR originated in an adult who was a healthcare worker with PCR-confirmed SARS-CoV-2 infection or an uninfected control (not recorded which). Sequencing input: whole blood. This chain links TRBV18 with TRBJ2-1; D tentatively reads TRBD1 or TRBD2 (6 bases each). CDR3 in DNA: TGTGCCAGCTCAATCCAGGGGAGGAACAATGAGCAGTTCTTC. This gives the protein CASSIQGRNNEQFF.